The 29 T cell receptor beta chains below come from one sample, sequenced in a study of PD-L1 blockade in urothelial cancer. Measured with immunoSEQ multiplex PCR; TCRdb has only the in-frame clones, and not every one. The repertoire holds about 74,000 clones, with around 84% as singletons. The material was PBMCs, obtained around atezolizumab (anti-PD-L1) treatment. These receptors were obtained from a man between 65 and 79 years old with urothelial cancer.

The gene calls are TRBV7-9 and TRBJ2-1; 9 bases agree with TRBD2. The CDR3 runs to 13 residues. Germline V gives CDR1 SEHNR, CDR2 FQNEAQ (reference sequence). The J segment lost 5 bases and the V segment lost 8 bases, leaving 4 bases of the junction unmatched. The CDR3 nucleotides are TGTGCCAGCCGACTAGCGGCAAACAATGAGCAGTTCTTC. Residues: CASRLAANNEQFF.

This clone was seen a handful of times. The rearrangement links TRBV7-2 to TRBJ2-3; 11 bases are a match to TRBD2. V gave up 5 bases and J gave up 0 bases; unmatched junction bases: 7. Germline V gene lookup returns CDR1 SGHTA and CDR2 FQGNSA. The CDR3 is made up of 17 amino acids. The CDR3 here is CASSLARLAGSTDTQYF. The CDR3 DNA follows: TGTGCCAGCAGCCTCGCGCGACTAGCGGGAAGCACAGATACGCAGTATTTT.

The chain uses TRBV15 and TRBJ1-5, with D hard to call. The ends were cut back, 1 base at V and 6 bases at J, with 16 bases in the middle. Germline values: CDR1 LNHNV, CDR2 YYDKDF (reference sequence). The CDR3 loop spans 16 amino acids. The DNA of the CDR3 is TGTGCCACCAGCAGAGGGAGGGAAAGCAGTAGTCAGCCCCAGCATTTT. Translated, it gives CATSRGRESSSQPQHF.

The chain uses TRBV7-9 and TRBJ2-3; a weak D match, TRBD2 (6 bases). V dropped 3 bases and J dropped 7 bases, with 11 bases sitting between them. The CDR3 runs to 13 residues. Germline V gene sequence: CDR1 SEHNR, CDR2 FQNEAQ (reference sequence). CDR3 protein: CASSFGGTHTQYF. In DNA, the CDR3 is TGTGCCAGCAGCTTCGGGGGTACACATACGCAGTATTTT.

This chain connects TRBV27 to TRBJ2-1; TRBD1 might be the D (5 bases). The V end was cut by 6 bases, the J end by 3 bases, with 12 bases between. Germline V gene data show CDR1 as MNHEY and CDR2 as SMNVEV (reference sequence). The CDR3 sequence is 14 residues long. The CDR3 spells CASRGVMGYNEQFF. CDR3 sequence (DNA): TGTGCCAGCAGAGGGGTTATGGGCTACAATGAGCAGTTCTTC.

This chain links TRBV7-6 with TRBJ2-7, with D possibly being TRBD2 (5 bases). The V and J ends lost 5 bases and 2 bases respectively, with 19 bases between them. The CDR3 runs 16 residues. The germline CDR1 and CDR2 sequences are SGHVS and FNYEAQ. CDR3 sequence (DNA): TGTGCCAGCAGCCAAGAGGGTGCGGGCGCCGCCTACGAGCAGTACTTC. Translating it yields CASSQEGAGAAYEQYF.

The chain has TRBV23-1 and TRBJ2-7; D is unclear. TRBV23-1 carries the ORF label, with uncertain function. The CDR3 sequence is 10 residues long. The germline V and J ends were trimmed by 4 bases and 6 bases, with 4 bases remaining between them. The CDR3 reads CASSPVEQYF. The CDR3 nucleotides read TGCGCCAGCAGTCCTGTCGAGCAGTACTTC.

This clone was observed once. CDR3 DNA: TGCGCCAGCAGCTTGGATGGCAGGGGAAATGAAAAACTGTTTTTT. Amino acids: CASSLDGRGNEKLFF. J is TRBJ1-4 and V is TRBV5-1, with a weak D call TRBD1 (6 bases). The length of the CDR3 is 15 residues. V was clipped by 0 bases and J by 5 bases, with 11 bases between them. Germline assignment: CDR1 SGHRS and CDR2 YFSETQ.

This clone appeared a single time. The rearrangement uses TRBV5-6 and TRBJ1-2; 8 bases match TRBD1. With V trimmed by 0 bases and J by 5 bases, 15 bases remained unmatched. Germline lookup yields CDR1 SGHDT and CDR2 YYEEEE. The CDR3 consists of 18 residues. CDR3 DNA sequence: TGTGCCAGCAGCTTGGACTGGGGTTCGGGGACAGGTTTTTATGGCTACACCTTC. Amino acid sequence: CASSLDWGSGTGFYGYTF.

The chain recombines TRBV9 with TRBJ2-3, with D hard to call. Per germline, CDR1 SGDLS and CDR2 YYNGEE. CDR3 size: 14 residues. The V gene lost 0 bases and the J gene lost 2 bases, with 7 bases spanning the gap. The CDR3 protein is CASSVVEFTDTQYF. The DNA for the CDR3 is TGTGCCAGCAGCGTAGTGGAGTTCACAGATACGCAGTATTTT. Full variable domain (rest looked up from reference TRBV9 and TRBJ2-3): DSGVTQTPKHLITATGQRVTLRCSPRSGDLSVYWYQQSLDQGLQFLIQYYNGEERAKGNILERFSAQQFPDLHSELNLSSLELGDSALYFCASSVVEFTDTQYFGPGTRLTVL.

This chain uses TRBV19 with TRBJ1-5; D perhaps matches TRBD1 (5 bases). V shed 2 bases and J shed 4 bases, with 12 bases lying between them. Germline loops: CDR1 LNHDA, CDR2 SQIVND (reference sequence). The CDR3 runs to 15 residues. The CDR3 sequence is CASSIQGTPNQPQHF. DNA for the CDR3: TGTGCCAGTAGTATACAGGGAACTCCAAATCAGCCCCAGCATTTT.

This clone occurred once. The chain employs TRBV5-1 and TRBJ2-3; no firm D call. There are 15 residues in the CDR3. V was cut by 0 bases and J by 2 bases, with 10 bases left in between. Germline CDR1 SGHRS, CDR2 YFSETQ. The CDR3 sequence is CASSLAGATTDTQYF. Written as DNA, the CDR3 is TGCGCCAGCAGCTTGGCCGGTGCTACCACAGATACGCAGTATTTT.

The V and J genes are TRBV28 and TRBJ1-1; TRBD1 might be the D (6 bases). Germline V lookup: CDR1 MDHEN, CDR2 SYDVKM. CDR3 length equals 16 residues. Trimming took 3 bases from V and 1 from J, leaving 15 bases between them. The CDR3 DNA reads TGTGCCAGCAGTTTTGAACTCGCAGGGGAGAACACTGAAGCTTTCTTT. It specifies CASSFELAGENTEAFF.

This rearrangement joins TRBV19 to TRBJ2-3; 9 positions match TRBD1. The CDR3 runs 17 residues. The germline V gene has CDR1 LNHDA and CDR2 SQIVND (reference sequence). V shed 0 bases and J 5 bases; nucleotides not matched to a gene: 9. The CDR3 DNA sequence: TGTGCCAGTAGTATAGAGGGGACAGGGTCTTCCCGAGATACGCAGTATTTT. Translated, it gives CASSIEGTGSSRDTQYF. The whole variable domain, remainder taken from reference TRBV19 and TRBJ2-3, is DGGITQSPKYLFRKEGQNVTLSCEQNLNHDAMYWYRQDPGQGLRLIYYSQIVNDFQKGDIAEGYSVSREKKESFPLTVTSAQKNPTAFYLCASSIEGTGSSRDTQYFGPGTRLTVL.

The J gene is TRBJ2-7, the V gene TRBV28, with 7 bases aligning to TRBD1. Losses at the gene ends were 7 bases for V and 0 bases for J; bases not matched to a gene: 6. Germline V gives CDR1 MDHEN, CDR2 SYDVKM. The CDR3 runs to 14 residues. The CDR3 spells CASTPTGSSYEQYF. As DNA, the CDR3 is TGTGCCAGCACCCCGACAGGGAGCTCCTACGAGCAGTACTTC.

This clone was counted once. This chain uses TRBV15 with TRBJ2-1; no definite D call. Germline assignment: CDR1 LNHNV and CDR2 YYDKDF (reference sequence). Between the trimmed V and J ends, which lost 3 bases and 0 bases, there was a span of 12 bases. CDR3 length: 16 residues. The CDR3 protein is CATSSPSTGSYNEQFF. CDR3 in DNA: TGTGCCACCAGCAGCCCGAGCACGGGCTCCTACAATGAGCAGTTCTTC.

The V and J genes are TRBV7-6 and TRBJ2-2, with D possibly being TRBD2 (6 bases). The germline V gene has CDR1 SGHVS and CDR2 FNYEAQ. V shed 5 bases and J shed 8 bases, with 15 bases lying between them. The CDR3 covers 14 residues. The CDR3 reads CASSAEGGSGELFF. For the CDR3, the DNA is TGTGCCAGCAGCGCGGAGGGTGGATCGGGGGAGCTGTTTTTT.

This chain joins TRBV7-2 and TRBJ2-7; maybe TRBD2 (5 bases). Germline CDR1 and CDR2: SGHTA and FQGNSA. This CDR3 comprises 17 residues. Trimming took off 5 bases at V and 2 bases at J, with 22 bases between the two ends. The CDR3 region is CASSPGRHPLGAYEQYF. DNA of the CDR3: TGTGCCAGCAGCCCCGGTCGTCACCCCCTCGGGGCCTACGAGCAGTACTTC.

The J gene is TRBJ2-2, the V gene TRBV5-4; 14 bases agree with TRBD2. The V gene's germline CDR1 is SGHNT and CDR2 YYREEE (reference sequence). V lost 4 bases, J lost 4 bases, and 9 bases stayed unmatched. The CDR3 sequence is 18 residues long. DNA of the CDR3: TGTGCCAGCAGCCCGACTAGCGGGAGGGCCCGTGGCACCGGGGAGCTGTTTTTT. Amino acid sequence: CASSPTSGRARGTGELFF.

The V and J genes are TRBV28 and TRBJ1-2; the D is unclear. The CDR3 extends over 16 amino acids. V was cut by 3 bases and J by 0 bases, with 14 bases left in between. Germline V lookup: CDR1 MDHEN, CDR2 SYDVKM. CDR3 region: CASSFSRTGTNYGYTF. CDR3 sequence (DNA): TGTGCCAGCAGTTTCTCGAGGACGGGAACTAACTATGGCTACACCTTC.

The chain combines TRBV11-1 with TRBJ2-7; D not certain. The CDR3 covers 14 residues. The germline V and J ends were trimmed by 5 bases and 2 bases, with 13 bases remaining between them. Germline values: CDR1 SGHAT, CDR2 FQDESV (reference sequence). Here the CDR3 reads CASSAIPRTYEQYF. DNA of the CDR3: TGTGCCAGCAGCGCCATTCCTAGGACCTACGAGCAGTACTTC.

V gene TRBV6-1 combines with J gene TRBJ2-7; the D gene is possibly TRBD1 (6 bases). CDR3 length equals 14 residues. Germline CDR1 reads MNHNS; CDR2 reads SASEGT. Trimming pared 5 bases from V and 4 bases from J, leaving 15 bases between. CDR3 in amino acids: CASSSLGTPYEQYF. The DNA for the CDR3 is TGTGCCAGCAGTTCCCTCGGGACACCATACGAGCAGTACTTC.

Written as DNA, the CDR3 is TGTGCCAGCAGTTCACAGGGACTAGCGGGAGGGCCGGTATATAATGAGCAGTTCTTC. Its protein product is CASSSQGLAGGPVYNEQFF. The chain uses TRBV27 and TRBJ2-1, with 16 bases lining up with TRBD2. V lost 4 bases, J lost 7 bases, and 13 bases stayed unmatched. Germline V gene lookup returns CDR1 MNHEY and CDR2 SMNVEV (reference sequence). The CDR3 has 19 residues.

J is TRBJ2-1 and V is TRBV4-1, with TRBD2 matching over 11 bases. This CDR3 region has 16 residues. Germline V gene data show CDR1 as MGHRA and CDR2 as YSYEKL. Unmatched junction bases numbered 8, after V lost 4 bases and J lost 6 bases. In DNA form, the CDR3 reads TGCGCCAGCAGCCCGCCTTTAGCGGGAGGGCGCAATGAGCAGTTCTTC. The encoded protein is CASSPPLAGGRNEQFF.

The chain recombines TRBV2 with TRBJ1-5; D is perhaps TRBD1 (6 bases). In germline, CDR1 is SNHLY, CDR2 FYNNEI. The CDR3 covers 14 residues. Trimming removed 5 bases at V and 7 bases at J, with 15 bases between. This CDR3 is CASSSGGLGQPQHF. The CDR3 bases are TGTGCCAGCAGTTCCGGGGGGCTCGGGCAGCCCCAGCATTTT.

This clone was counted only a few times. CDR3 in amino acids: CASGVDRGTQYF. The CDR3 coding sequence is TGTGCTAGTGGTGTGGACAGGGGTACGCAGTATTTT. This chain connects TRBV12-5 to TRBJ2-3; 9 positions agree with TRBD1. The CDR3 contains 12 residues. The V gene's germline CDR1 is LGHNT and CDR2 FRNRAP. Unmatched junction bases numbered 2, after V lost 5 bases and J lost 8 bases.

The J gene is TRBJ1-3, the V gene TRBV5-1, with a tentative D call TRBD1 (6 bases). V shed 0 bases and J shed 8 bases, with 18 bases lying between them. The CDR3 consists of 16 residues. CDR1 is SGHRS, CDR2 YFSETQ, per germline. In nucleotides, the CDR3 is TGCGCCAGCAGCTTGGAACAACGCGGCAAGGGGGACACCATATATTTT. Translated: CASSLEQRGKGDTIYF. The full variable domain, with the rest looked up from reference TRBV5-1 and TRBJ1-3, is KAGVTQTPRYLIKTRGQQVTLSCSPISGHRSVSWYQQTPGQGLQFLFEYFSETQRNKGNFPGRFSGRQFSNSRSEMNVSTLELGDSALYLCASSLEQRGKGDTIYFGEGSWLTVV.

The chain employs TRBV11-2 and TRBJ2-5; a weak D match, TRBD1 (6 bases). The CDR3 is 16 residues long. The V end lost 1 base, the J end lost 5 bases, and 17 bases lay between the germline ends. CDR1 and CDR2 from the germline V gene are SGHAT and FQNNGV. CDR3 nucleotide sequence: TGTGCCAGCAGCTTAGCCGGACAGCAAGCAAGGGAGACCCAGTACTTC. It yields the protein CASSLAGQQARETQYF.

The chain couples TRBV5-1 to TRBJ2-7; the match to TRBD2 covers 11 bases. The germline V gene has CDR1 SGHRS and CDR2 YFSETQ. V dropped 6 bases and J dropped 3; count of bases not matched to a gene: 14. The CDR3 length is 17 residues. The CDR3, as DNA: TGCGCCAGCACCTCAGGGGTAGCGGGAGGGACCGGCTACGAGCAGTACTTC. This sequence encodes CASTSGVAGGTGYEQYF.